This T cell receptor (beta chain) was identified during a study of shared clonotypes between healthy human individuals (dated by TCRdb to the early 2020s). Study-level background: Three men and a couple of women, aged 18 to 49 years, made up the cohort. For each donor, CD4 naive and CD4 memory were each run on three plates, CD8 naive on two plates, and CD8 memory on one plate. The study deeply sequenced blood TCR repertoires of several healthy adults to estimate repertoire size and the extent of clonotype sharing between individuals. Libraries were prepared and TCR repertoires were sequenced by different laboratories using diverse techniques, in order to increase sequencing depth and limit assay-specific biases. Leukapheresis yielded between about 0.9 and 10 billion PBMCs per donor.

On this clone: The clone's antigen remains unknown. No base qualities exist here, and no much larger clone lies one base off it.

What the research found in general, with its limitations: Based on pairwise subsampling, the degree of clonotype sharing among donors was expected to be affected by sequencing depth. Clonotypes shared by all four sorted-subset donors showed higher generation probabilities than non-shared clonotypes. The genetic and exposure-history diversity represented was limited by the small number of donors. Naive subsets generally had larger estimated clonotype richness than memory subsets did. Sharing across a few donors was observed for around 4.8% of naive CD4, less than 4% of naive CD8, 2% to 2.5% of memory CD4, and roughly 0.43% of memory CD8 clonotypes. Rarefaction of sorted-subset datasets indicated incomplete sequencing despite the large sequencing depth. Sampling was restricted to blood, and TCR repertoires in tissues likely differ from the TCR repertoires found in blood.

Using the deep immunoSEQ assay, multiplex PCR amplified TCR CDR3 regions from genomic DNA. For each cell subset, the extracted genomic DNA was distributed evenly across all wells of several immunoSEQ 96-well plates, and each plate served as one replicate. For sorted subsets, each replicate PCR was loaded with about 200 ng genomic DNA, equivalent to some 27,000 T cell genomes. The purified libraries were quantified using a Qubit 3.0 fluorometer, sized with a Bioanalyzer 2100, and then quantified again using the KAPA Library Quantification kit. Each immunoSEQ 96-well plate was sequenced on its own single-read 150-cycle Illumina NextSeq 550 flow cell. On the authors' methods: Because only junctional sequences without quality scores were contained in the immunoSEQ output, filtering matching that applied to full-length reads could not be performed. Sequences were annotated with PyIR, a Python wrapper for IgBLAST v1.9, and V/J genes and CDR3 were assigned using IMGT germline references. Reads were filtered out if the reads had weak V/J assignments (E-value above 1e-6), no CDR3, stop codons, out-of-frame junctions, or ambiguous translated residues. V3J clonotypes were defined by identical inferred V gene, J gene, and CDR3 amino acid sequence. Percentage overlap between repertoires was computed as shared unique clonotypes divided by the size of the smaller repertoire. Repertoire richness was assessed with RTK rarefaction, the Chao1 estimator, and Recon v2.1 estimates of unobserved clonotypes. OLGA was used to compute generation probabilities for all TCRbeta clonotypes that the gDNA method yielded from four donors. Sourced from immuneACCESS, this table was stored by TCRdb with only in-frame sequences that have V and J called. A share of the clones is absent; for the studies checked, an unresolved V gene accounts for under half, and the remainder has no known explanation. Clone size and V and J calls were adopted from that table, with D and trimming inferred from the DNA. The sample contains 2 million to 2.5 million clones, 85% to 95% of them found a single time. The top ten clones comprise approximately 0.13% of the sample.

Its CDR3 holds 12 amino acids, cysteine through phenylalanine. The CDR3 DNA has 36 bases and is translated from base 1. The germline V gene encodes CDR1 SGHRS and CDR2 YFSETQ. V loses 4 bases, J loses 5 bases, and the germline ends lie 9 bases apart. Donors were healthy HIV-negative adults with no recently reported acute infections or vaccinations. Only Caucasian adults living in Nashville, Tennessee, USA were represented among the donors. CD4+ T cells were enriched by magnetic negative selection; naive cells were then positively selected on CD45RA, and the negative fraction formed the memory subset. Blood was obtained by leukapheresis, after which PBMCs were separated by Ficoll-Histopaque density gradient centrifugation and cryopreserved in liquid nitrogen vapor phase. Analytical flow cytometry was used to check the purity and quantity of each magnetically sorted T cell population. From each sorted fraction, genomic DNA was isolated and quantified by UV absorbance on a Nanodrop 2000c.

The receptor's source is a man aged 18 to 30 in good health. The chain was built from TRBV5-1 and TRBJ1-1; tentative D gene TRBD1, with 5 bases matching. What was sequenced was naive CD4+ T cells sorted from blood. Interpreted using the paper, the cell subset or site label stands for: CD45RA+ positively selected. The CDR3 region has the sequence CASSHDRTEAFF. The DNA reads TGCGCCAGCAGCCACGACAGAACTGAAGCTTTCTTT.